The 6 T cell receptor beta chains reported below all come from one sample, sequenced in a study of blood T cell repertoires in COVID-19. Using immunoSEQ multiplex PCR, the repertoire was profiled, and TCRdb retains in-frame clones only, with some absent. The table has 30,000 to 40,000 clones, around nine tenths seen once. The sample taken for sequencing was peripheral blood. The source is a human donor in a cohort sampled during active COVID-19.

This sequence joins TRBV3-1 (or the pseudogene TRBV3-2) and TRBJ2-3; 7 bases map to TRBD2. The CDR3 contains 16 residues. Germline V lookup: CDR1 LGHDT, CDR2 YNNKEL (reference sequence). J gave up 2 bases and V 2 bases, and 7 bases lay outside the gene matches. The CDR3 bases are TGTGCCAGCAGCCAACAGCGGGGCCGATCCACAGATACGCAGTATTTT. It yields the protein CASSQQRGRSTDTQYF.

This sequence joins TRBV6-5 and TRBJ1-3; 7 bases are a match to TRBD1. Per the germline V gene, CDR1 is MNHEY and CDR2 is SVGAGI. The CDR3 loop spans 14 amino acids. Trimming cost V 6 bases and J 6 bases; bases outside gene matches: 8. The CDR3 protein is CASRPGTAENTIYF. CDR3 bases: TGTGCCAGCAGGCCCGGGACAGCAGAAAACACCATATATTTT.

The CDR3 DNA reads as TGTGCCAGCAGCTTAGGCCAAAGGAGTGGAGAGACCCAGTACTTC. This gives the protein CASSLGQRSGETQYF. This chain links TRBV11-3 with TRBJ2-5; no clear D. V gave up 1 base and J gave up 4 bases, with 13 bases separating them. The germline gives CDR1 SGHNT, CDR2 YENEEA. This CDR3 comprises 15 residues.

The chain carries TRBV10-3 and TRBJ1-5; 7 bases match TRBD1. Germline lookup yields CDR1 ENHRY and CDR2 SYGVKD. Trimming removed 4 bases from V and 3 bases from J; junction bases left unmatched: 6. CDR3 length: 15 residues. The chain's CDR3 is CAISATGQTNQPQHF. The CDR3 bases are TGTGCCATCAGTGCGACGGGACAGACCAATCAGCCCCAGCATTTT.

J is TRBJ1-1 and V is TRBV6-5; D may be TRBD1 (5 bases). The CDR3 sequence is 15 residues long. Trimming cost V 2 bases and J 0 bases, with 10 bases left between them. Germline values: CDR1 MNHEY, CDR2 SVGAGI. Written as DNA, the CDR3 is TGTGCCAGCAGTTACCACGGGGGGATGAACACTGAAGCTTTCTTT. It yields the protein CASSYHGGMNTEAFF.

This clone was counted once. The rearrangement uses TRBV6-5 and TRBJ2-5; D is unresolved. The CDR3 runs to 12 residues. V lost 4 bases, J lost 9 bases, and 12 bases lay in between. The germline CDR1 and CDR2 sequences are MNHEY and SVGAGI. The CDR3 sequence: CASSSPLASQYF. The CDR3 coding sequence is TGTGCCAGCAGTTCCCCCTTGGCTTCCCAGTACTTC.